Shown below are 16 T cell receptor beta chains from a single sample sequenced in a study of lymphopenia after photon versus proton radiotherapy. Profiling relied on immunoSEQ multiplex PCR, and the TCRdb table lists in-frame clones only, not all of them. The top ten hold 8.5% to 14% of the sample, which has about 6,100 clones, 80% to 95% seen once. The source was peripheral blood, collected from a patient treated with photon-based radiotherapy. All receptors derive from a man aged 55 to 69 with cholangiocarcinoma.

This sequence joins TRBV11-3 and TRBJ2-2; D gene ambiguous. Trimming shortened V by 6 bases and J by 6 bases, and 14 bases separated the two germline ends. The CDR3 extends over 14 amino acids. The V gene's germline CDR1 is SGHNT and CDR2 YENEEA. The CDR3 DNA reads TGTGCCAGCAGAACCGGTAGGCTCCCCGGGGAGCTGTTTTTT. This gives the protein CASRTGRLPGELFF.

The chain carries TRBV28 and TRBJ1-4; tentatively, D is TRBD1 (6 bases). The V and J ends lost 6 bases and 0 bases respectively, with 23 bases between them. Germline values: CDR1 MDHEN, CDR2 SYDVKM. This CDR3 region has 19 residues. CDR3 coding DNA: TGTGCCAGCAGCTCACAGGGCTACAGTGACCCTGCAACTAATGAAAAACTGTTTTTT. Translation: CASSSQGYSDPATNEKLFF.

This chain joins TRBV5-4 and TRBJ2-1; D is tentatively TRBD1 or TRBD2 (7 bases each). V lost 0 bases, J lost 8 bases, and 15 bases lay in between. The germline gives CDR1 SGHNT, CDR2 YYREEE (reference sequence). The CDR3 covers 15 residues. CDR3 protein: CASSLELARGHEQFF. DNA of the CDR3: TGTGCCAGCAGCTTGGAACTAGCGAGGGGGCATGAGCAGTTCTTC. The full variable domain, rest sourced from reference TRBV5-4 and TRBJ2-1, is ETGVTQSPTHLIKTRGQQVTLRCSSQSGHNTVSWYQQALGQGPQFIFQYYREEENGRGNFPPRFSGLQFPNYSSELNVNALELDDSALYLCASSLELARGHEQFFGPGTRLTVL.

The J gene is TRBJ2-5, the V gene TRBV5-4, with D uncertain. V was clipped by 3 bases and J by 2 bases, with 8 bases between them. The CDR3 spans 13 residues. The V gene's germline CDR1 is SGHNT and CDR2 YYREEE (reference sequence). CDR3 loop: CASSSGIQETQYF. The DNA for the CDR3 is TGTGCCAGCAGCTCAGGAATACAAGAGACCCAGTACTTC.

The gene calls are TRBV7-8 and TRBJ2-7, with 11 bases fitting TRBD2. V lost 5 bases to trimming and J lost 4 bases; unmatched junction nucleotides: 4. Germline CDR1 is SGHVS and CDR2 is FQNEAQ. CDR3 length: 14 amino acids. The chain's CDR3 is CASSPTSGGYEQYF. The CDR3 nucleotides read TGTGCCAGCAGCCCAACTAGCGGGGGTTACGAGCAGTACTTC.

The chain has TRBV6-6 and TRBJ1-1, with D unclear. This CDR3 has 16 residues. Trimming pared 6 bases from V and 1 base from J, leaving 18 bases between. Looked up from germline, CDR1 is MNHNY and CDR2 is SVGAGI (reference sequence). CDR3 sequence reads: CASSPSTAAGNTEAFF. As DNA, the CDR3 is TGTGCCAGCAGCCCCTCAACGGCCGCTGGGAACACTGAAGCTTTCTTT.

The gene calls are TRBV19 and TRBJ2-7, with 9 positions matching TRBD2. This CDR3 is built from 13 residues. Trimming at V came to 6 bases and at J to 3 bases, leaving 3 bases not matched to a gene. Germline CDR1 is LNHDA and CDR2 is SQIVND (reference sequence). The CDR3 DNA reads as TGTGCCAGTAGGACTAGCGGAGGCTACGAGCAGTACTTC. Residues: CASRTSGGYEQYF.

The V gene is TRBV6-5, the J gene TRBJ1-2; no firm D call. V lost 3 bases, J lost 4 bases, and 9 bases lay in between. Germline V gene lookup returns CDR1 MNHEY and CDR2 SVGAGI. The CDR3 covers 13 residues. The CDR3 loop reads CASSYVRSYGYTF. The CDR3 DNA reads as TGTGCCAGCAGTTATGTGCGGTCCTATGGCTACACCTTC.

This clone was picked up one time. The CDR3 nucleotides are TGTGCCACCAGTAACGGTGGTCCCGGGGAGCTGTTTTTT. It yields the protein CATSNGGPGELFF. The gene calls are TRBV15 and TRBJ2-2; D gene unclear. Trimming left V 6 bases short and J 6 bases short, with 11 bases between. Germline CDR1 is LNHNV and CDR2 is YYDKDF (reference sequence). The CDR3 totals 13 residues.

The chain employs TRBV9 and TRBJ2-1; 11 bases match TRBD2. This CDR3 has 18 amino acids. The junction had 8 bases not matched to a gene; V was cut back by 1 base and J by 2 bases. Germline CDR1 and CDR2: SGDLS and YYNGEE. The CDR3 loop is CASSVTSGGLFTYNEQFF. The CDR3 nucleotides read TGTGCCAGCAGCGTAACTAGCGGGGGCCTTTTTACCTACAATGAGCAGTTCTTC. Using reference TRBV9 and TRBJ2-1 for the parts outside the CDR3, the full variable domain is DSGVTQTPKHLITATGQRVTLRCSPRSGDLSVYWYQQSLDQGLQFLIQYYNGEERAKGNILERFSAQQFPDLHSELNLSSLELGDSALYFCASSVTSGGLFTYNEQFFGPGTRLTVL.

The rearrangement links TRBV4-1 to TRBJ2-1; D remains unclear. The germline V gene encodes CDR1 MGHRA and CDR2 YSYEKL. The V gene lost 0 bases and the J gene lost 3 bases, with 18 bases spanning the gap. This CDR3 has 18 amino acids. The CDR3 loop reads CASSQDTVGSANYNEQFF. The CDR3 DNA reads TGCGCCAGCAGCCAAGATACTGTCGGGTCGGCGAACTACAATGAGCAGTTCTTC.

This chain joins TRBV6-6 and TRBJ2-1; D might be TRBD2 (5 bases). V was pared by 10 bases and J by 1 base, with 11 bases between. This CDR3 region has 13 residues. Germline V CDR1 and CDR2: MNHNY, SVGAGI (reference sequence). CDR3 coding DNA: TGTGCCATAAGCGGTACTTCCTACAATGAGCAGTTCTTC. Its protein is CAISGTSYNEQFF.

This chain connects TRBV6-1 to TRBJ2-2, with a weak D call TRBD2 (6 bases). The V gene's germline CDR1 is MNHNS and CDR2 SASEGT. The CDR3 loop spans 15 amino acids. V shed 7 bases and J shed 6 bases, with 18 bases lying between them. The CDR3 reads CASKLGGDAAGELFF. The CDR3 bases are TGTGCCAGCAAATTAGGCGGGGACGCTGCCGGGGAGCTGTTTTTT.

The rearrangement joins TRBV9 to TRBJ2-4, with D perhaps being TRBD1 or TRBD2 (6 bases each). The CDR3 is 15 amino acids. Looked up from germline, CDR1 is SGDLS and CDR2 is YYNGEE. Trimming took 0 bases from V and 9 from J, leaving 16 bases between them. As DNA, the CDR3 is TGTGCCAGCAGCGTAGATCCAGGGGAGGACGCCATTCAGTACTTC. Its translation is CASSVDPGEDAIQYF.

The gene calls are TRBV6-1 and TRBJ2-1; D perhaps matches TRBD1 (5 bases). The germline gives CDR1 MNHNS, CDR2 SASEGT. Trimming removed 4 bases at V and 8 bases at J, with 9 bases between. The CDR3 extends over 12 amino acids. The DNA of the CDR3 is TGTGCCAGCAGTGTGTTACAGGATGAGCAGTTCTTC. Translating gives CASSVLQDEQFF.

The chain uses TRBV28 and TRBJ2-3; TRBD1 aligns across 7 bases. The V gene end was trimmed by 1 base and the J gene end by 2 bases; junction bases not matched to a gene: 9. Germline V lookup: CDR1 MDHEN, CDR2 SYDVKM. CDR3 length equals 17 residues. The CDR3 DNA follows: TGTGCCAGCAGTTTATATATGGGGACAGCCCACACAGATACGCAGTATTTT. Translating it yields CASSLYMGTAHTDTQYF.